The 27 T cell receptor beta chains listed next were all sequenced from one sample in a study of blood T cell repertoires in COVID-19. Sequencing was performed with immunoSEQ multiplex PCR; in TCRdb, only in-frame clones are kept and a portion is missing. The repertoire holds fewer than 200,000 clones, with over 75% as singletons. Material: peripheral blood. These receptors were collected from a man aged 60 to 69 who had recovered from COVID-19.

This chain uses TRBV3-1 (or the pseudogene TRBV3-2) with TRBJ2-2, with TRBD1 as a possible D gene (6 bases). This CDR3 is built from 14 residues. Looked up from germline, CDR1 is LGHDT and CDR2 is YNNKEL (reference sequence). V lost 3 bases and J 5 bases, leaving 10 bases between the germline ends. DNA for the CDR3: TGTGCCAGCAGCCACTCGACAGGAACCGGGGAGCTGTTTTTT. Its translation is CASSHSTGTGELFF.

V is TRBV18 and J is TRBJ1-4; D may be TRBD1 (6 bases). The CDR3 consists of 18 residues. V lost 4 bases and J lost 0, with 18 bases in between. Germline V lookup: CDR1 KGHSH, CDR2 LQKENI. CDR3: CASSQQGPLSSTNEKLFF. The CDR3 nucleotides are TGTGCCAGCTCACAACAGGGCCCTCTATCCTCAACTAATGAAAAACTGTTTTTT.

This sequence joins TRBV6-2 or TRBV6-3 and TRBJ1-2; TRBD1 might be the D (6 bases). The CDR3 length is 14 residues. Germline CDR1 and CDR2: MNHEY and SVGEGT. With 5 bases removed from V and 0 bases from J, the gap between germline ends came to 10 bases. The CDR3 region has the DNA TGTGCCAGCAGTCAGACAGGCTCTAACTATGGCTACACCTTC. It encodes CASSQTGSNYGYTF.

The CDR3 nucleotides are TGCGCCAGCACCGCTTTACCGGGACAGGGCCTCGAGCAGTACTTC. Its translation: CASTALPGQGLEQYF. V usage is TRBV5-1 and J usage is TRBJ2-7; 9 nucleotides line up with TRBD1. CDR3 length: 15 residues. The junction had 13 bases not matched to a gene; V was cut back by 6 bases and J by 6 bases. Germline CDR1 SGHRS, CDR2 YFSETQ.

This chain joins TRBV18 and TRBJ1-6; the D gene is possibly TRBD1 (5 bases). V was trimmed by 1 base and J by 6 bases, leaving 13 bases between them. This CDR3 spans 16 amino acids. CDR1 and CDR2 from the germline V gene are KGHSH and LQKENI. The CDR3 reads CASSPLQGPANSPLHF. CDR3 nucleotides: TGTGCCAGCTCACCACTGCAGGGCCCAGCTAATTCACCCCTCCACTTT.

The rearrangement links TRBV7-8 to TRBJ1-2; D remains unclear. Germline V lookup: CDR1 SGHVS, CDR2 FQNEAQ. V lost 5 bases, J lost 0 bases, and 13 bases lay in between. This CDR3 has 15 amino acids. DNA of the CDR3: TGTGCCAGCAGCGTGAGCGTGGCCACTAACTATGGCTACACCTTC. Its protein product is CASSVSVATNYGYTF. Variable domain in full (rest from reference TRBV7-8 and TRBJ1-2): GAGVSQSPRYKVAKRGQDVALRCDPISGHVSLFWYQQALGQGPEFLTYFQNEAQLDKSGLPSDRFFAERPEGSVSTLKIQRTQQEDSAVYLCASSVSVATNYGYTFGSGTRLTVV.

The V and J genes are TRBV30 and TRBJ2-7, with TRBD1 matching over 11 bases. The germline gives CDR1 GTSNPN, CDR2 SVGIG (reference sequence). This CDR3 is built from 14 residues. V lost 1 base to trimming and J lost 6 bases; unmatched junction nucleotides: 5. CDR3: CAWSGGQGASEQYF. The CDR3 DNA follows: TGTGCCTGGAGTGGAGGACAGGGGGCAAGCGAGCAGTACTTC. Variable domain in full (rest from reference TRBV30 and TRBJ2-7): SQTIHQWPATLVQPVGSPLSLECTVEGTSNPNLYWYRQAAGRGLQLLFYSVGIGQISSEVPQNLSASRPQDRQFILSSKKLLLSDSGFYLCAWSGGQGASEQYFGPGTRLTVT.

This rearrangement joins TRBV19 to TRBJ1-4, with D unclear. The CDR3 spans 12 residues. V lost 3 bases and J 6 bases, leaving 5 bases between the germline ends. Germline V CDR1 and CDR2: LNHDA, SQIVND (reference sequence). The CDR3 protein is CASSINDEKLFF. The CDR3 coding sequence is TGTGCCAGTAGTATCAATGATGAAAAACTGTTTTTT.

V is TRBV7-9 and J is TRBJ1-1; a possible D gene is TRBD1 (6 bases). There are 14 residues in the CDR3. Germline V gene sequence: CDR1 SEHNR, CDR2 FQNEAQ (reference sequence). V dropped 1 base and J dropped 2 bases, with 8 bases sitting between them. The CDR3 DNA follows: TGTGCCAGCAGCTTAGGGACAGACAACACTGAAGCTTTCTTT. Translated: CASSLGTDNTEAFF.

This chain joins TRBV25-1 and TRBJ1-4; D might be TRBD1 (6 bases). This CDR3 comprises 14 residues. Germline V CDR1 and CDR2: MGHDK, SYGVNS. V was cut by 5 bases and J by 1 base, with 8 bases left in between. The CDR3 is CASSLQGTNEKLFF. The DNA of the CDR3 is TGTGCCAGCAGTTTACAGGGAACTAATGAAAAACTGTTTTTT.

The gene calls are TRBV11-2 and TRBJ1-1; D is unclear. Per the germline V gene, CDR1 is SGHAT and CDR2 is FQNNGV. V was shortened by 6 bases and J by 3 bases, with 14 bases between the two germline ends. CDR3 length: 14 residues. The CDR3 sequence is CASSREGRYTEAFF. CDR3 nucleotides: TGTGCCAGCAGTCGGGAAGGGCGATACACTGAAGCTTTCTTT.

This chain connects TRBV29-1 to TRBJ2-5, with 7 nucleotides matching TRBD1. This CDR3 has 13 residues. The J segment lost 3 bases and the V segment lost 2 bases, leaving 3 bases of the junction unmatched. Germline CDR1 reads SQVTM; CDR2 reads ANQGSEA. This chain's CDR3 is CSVEYRGEETQYF. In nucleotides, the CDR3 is TGCAGCGTTGAATACAGGGGAGAAGAGACCCAGTACTTC. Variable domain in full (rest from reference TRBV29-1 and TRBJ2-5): SAVISQKPSRDICQRGTSLTIQCQVDSQVTMMFWYRQQPGQSLTLIATANQGSEATYESGFVIDKFPISRPNLTFSTLTVSNMSPEDSSIYLCSVEYRGEETQYFGPGTRLLVL.

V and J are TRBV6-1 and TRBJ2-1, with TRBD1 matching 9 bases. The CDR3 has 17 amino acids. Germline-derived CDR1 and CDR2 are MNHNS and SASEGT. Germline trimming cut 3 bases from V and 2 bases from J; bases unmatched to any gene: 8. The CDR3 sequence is CASSEELRDRAYNEQFF. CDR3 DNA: TGTGCCAGCAGTGAGGAACTGAGGGACAGGGCCTACAATGAGCAGTTCTTC.

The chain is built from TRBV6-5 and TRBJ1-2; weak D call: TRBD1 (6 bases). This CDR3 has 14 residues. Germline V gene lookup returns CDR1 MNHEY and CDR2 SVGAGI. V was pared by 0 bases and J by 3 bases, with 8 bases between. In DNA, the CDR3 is TGTGCCAGCAGTTACTCGAGACAGGACTATGGCTACACCTTC. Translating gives CASSYSRQDYGYTF.

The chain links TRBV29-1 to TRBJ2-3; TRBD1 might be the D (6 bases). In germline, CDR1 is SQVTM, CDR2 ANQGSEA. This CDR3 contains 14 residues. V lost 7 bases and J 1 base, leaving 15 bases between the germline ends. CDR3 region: CSAGQFGRTDTQYF. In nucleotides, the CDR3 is TGCAGCGCTGGACAGTTTGGTCGCACAGATACGCAGTATTTT.

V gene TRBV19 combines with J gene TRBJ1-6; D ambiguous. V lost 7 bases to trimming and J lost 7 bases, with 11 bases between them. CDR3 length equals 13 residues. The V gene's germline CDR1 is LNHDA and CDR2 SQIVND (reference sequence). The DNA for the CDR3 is TGTGCCAGTAAGCGGGATCAGAATTCACCCCTCCACTTT. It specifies CASKRDQNSPLHF.

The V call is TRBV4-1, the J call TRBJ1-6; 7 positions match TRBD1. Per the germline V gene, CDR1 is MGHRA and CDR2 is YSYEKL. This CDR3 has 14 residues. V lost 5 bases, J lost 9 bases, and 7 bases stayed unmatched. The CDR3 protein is CASSFNRGSSPLHF. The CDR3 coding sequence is TGCGCCAGCAGCTTTAACAGGGGAAGTTCACCCCTCCACTTT.

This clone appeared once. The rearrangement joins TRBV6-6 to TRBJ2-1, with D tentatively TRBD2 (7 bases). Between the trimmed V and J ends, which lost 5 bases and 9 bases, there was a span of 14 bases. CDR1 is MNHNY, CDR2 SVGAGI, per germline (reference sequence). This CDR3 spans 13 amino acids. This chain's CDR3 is CASSRGARAEQFF. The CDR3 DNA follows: TGTGCCAGCAGTCGGGGGGCGCGGGCTGAGCAGTTCTTC.

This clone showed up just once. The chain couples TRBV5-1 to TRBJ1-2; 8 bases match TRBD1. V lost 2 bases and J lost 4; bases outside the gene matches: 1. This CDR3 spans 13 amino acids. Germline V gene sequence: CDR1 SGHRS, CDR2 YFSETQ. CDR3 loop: CASSFGQGYGYTF. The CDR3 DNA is TGCGCCAGCAGCTTCGGACAGGGCTATGGCTACACCTTC. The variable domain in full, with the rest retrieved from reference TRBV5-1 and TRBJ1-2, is KAGVTQTPRYLIKTRGQQVTLSCSPISGHRSVSWYQQTPGQGLQFLFEYFSETQRNKGNFPGRFSGRQFSNSRSEMNVSTLELGDSALYLCASSFGQGYGYTFGSGTRLTVV.

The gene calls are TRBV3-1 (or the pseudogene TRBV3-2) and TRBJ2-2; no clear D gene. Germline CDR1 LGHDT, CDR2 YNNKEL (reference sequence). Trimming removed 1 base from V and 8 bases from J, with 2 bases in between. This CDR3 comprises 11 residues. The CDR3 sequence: CASSQVGELFF. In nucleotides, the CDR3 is TGTGCCAGCAGCCAAGTAGGGGAGCTGTTTTTT.

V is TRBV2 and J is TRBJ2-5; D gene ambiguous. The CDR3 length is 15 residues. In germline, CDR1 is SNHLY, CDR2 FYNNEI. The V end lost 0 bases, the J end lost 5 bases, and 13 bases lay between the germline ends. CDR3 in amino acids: CASSEAMDSQETQYF. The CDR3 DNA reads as TGTGCCAGCAGTGAAGCGATGGATAGCCAGGAGACCCAGTACTTC. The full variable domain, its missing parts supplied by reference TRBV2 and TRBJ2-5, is EPEVTQTPSHQVTQMGQEVILRCVPISNHLYFYWYRQILGQKVEFLVSFYNNEISEKSEIFDDQFSVERPDGSNFTLKIRSTKLEDSAMYFCASSEAMDSQETQYFGPGTRLLVL.

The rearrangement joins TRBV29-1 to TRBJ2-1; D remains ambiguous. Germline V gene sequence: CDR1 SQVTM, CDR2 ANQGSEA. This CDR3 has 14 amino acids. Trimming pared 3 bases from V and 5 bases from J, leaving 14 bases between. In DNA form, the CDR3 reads TGCAGCGTTGAGGGTGGGCAGCTCAACAATGAGCAGTTCTTC. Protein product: CSVEGGQLNNEQFF.

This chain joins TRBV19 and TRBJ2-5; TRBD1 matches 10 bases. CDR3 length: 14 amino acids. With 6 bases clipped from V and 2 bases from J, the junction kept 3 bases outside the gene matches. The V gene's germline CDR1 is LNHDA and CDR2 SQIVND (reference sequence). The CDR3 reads CASRRDRGQETQYF. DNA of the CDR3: TGTGCCAGTAGGCGGGACAGGGGTCAAGAGACCCAGTACTTC.

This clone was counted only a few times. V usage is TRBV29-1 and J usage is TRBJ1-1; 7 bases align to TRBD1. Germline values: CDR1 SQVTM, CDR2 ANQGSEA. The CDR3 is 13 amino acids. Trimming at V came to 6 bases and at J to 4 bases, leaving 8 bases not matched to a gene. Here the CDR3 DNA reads TGCAGCGTCGACAATCAGGGGGTCACTGAAGCTTTCTTT. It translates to CSVDNQGVTEAFF.

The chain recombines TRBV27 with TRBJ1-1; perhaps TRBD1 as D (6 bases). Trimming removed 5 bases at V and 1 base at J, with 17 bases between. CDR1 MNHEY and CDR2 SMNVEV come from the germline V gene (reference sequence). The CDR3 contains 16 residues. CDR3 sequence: CASSPRTELTNTEAFF. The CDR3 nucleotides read TGTGCCAGCAGTCCGCGGACAGAACTCACGAACACTGAAGCTTTCTTT.

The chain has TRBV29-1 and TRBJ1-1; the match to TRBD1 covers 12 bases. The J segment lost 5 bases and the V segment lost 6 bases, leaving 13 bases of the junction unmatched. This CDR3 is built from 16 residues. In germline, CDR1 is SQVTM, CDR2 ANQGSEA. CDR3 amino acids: CSVPGGDRGLWTEAFF. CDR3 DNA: TGCAGCGTACCCGGGGGGGACAGGGGGCTTTGGACTGAAGCTTTCTTT.

The CDR3 DNA is TGTGCCAGCAGTTACCGACAGGTGGAAAAACTGTTTTTT. Translating gives CASSYRQVEKLFF. The V call is TRBV6-5, the J call TRBJ1-4; maybe TRBD1 (6 bases). The CDR3 is 13 residues long. Germline V gene sequence: CDR1 MNHEY, CDR2 SVGAGI. Trimming left V 2 bases short and J 8 bases short, with 9 bases between.